What follows are 9 T cell receptor beta chains derived from one specimen sequenced in a study of molecular identifiers for immune sequencing clone quantification. TCRdb fed the PCR reads into MiXCR, producing one record per CDR3 protein. The repertoire holds under 800,000 distinct CDR3 sequences, less than 30% seen once, with 0.78% in the top ten. The sequenced material came from naive CD8+ T cells from blood, with Jurkat cell RNA spiked in. This sample's subset: FACS-sorted CD8+CD4-CCR7+CD45RA+ naive T cells. The receptor source for this set is a human donor in good health. Some libraries in this study had Jurkat cell RNA spiked in.

This clonotype occurred many times. This chain joins TRBV7-2 and TRBJ2-1, with TRBD1 identical over 7 bases. Germline V gene data show CDR1 as SGHTA and CDR2 as FQGNSA. Trimming cost V 4 bases and J 10 bases; bases outside gene matches: 4. This CDR3 spans 12 amino acids. This CDR3 is CASSWDSLEQFF. As DNA, the CDR3 is TGTGCCAGCAGCTGGGACAGCTTGGAGCAGTTCTTC.

As to this clonotype: A read error may explain this, as a much larger clone is one base away. This chain uses TRBV7-9 with TRBJ2-4; no firm D call. This CDR3 is built from 15 residues. Trimming removed 1 base from V and 4 bases from J, with 11 bases in between. Germline V gene sequence: CDR1 SEHNR, CDR2 FQNEAQ (reference sequence). The CDR3 region has the DNA TGTGCCAGCAGCTTAGTGACAAGGCCAAAAAACATTCAGTACTTC. It is translated as CASSLVTRPKNIQYF.

The CDR3 DNA follows: TGTGCCAGCAGCGTAGATCCCGGACTAGCGGGAGTCACCGGGGAGCTGTTTTTT. This codes for CASSVDPGLAGVTGELFF. The chain is built from TRBV9 and TRBJ2-2, with TRBD2 matching over 13 bases. Germline CDR1 SGDLS, CDR2 YYNGEE. The CDR3 totals 18 residues. V dropped 0 bases and J dropped 4; count of bases not matched to a gene: 6.

The table lists this clonotype with a few counts. J is TRBJ1-2 and V is TRBV19; possible D gene TRBD1, 6 bases. The CDR3 covers 11 residues. Germline V lookup: CDR1 LNHDA, CDR2 SQIVND (reference sequence). V lost 9 bases and J lost 4, with 9 bases in between. CDR3 sequence reads: CASGQIYGYTF. CDR3 sequence (DNA): TGTGCCAGCGGACAGATCTATGGCTACACCTTC.

The rearrangement links TRBV19 to TRBJ1-2; D unresolved. Trimming took 3 bases from V and 7 from J, leaving 15 bases between them. Germline CDR1 reads LNHDA; CDR2 reads SQIVND (reference sequence). The length of the CDR3 is 14 residues. DNA of the CDR3: TGTGCCAGTAGTATGAAGAACCATCACTTTGGCTACACCTTC. Translation gives CASSMKNHHFGYTF.

Remarks on this clonotype: The junction shows a germline mismatch at one end, possibly a read error. The chain carries TRBV12-3 or TRBV12-4 and TRBJ2-1; D may be TRBD2 (5 bases). The CDR3 has 13 amino acids. The CDR3: CASGESSYNEQFF. The CDR3 DNA is TGTGCCAGTGGGGAGAGCTCCTATAATGAGCAGTTCTTC.

This clonotype was observed many times. V and J are TRBV2 and TRBJ2-3; TRBD2 matches 10 bases. V was clipped by 5 bases and J by 0 bases; unmatched bases: 5. This CDR3 contains 16 residues. From germline, CDR1 is SNHLY and CDR2 FYNNEI. The CDR3 spells CASSPGLATSTDTQYF. The CDR3 region has the DNA TGTGCCAGCAGTCCGGGACTAGCGACTAGCACAGATACGCAGTATTTT.

A remark on this clonotype: This may be a read error, as it is one base from a much larger clone. Because it lacks the conserved phenylalanine or tryptophan at the end, this CDR3 is likely a read error. V gene TRBV7-2 combines with J gene TRBJ1-1; no reliable D call. Germline-derived CDR1 and CDR2 are SGHTA and FQGNSA. CDR3 length: 14 residues. Trimming shortened V by 5 bases and J by 0 bases, and 10 bases separated the two germline ends. The CDR3 sequence is CASSPAYLNTEAFL. The CDR3 nucleotides are TGTGCCAGCAGCCCCGCCTACTTGAACACTGAAGCTTTCCTT.

Of note for this clonotype: The conserved phenylalanine or tryptophan is not found at the CDR3 terminus, so this likely reflects a read error. The chain combines TRBV7-2 with TRBJ2-7; 8 bases are shared with TRBD1. From germline, CDR1 is SGHTA and CDR2 FQGNSA. This CDR3 comprises 15 residues. The CDR3 here is CASSIAQGDSYEQYI. The DNA for the CDR3 is TGTGCCAGCAGCATAGCACAGGGGGACTCCTACGAGCAGTACATC.